A selection of T cell receptor beta chains follows, all from one sample in a study of T cell repertoires in cytomegalovirus infection. No antigens are known for them. MiXCR, run by TCRdb on the reads, gives a single entry per CDR3 protein. The sample yields a few hundred thousand distinct CDR3 sequences, about 35% seen once. This material consisted of cultured PBMCs, taken from culture after CMV antigen stimulation. The receptors were gathered from a human donor in good health (CMV status not recorded). Some clones in this sample may be carry-over from other donors' samples. The CDR3 runs from the conserved cysteine through the conserved F or W. D genes are given only for firm matches. Expanded clones are given a class, and other clones once, few, many or no size at all.

TRBV12-3/TRBV12-4	TRBJ1-5	few	TRBD1	CASNEQGMQPQHF	TGTGCCAGCAACGAACAGGGGATGCAGCCCCAGCATTTT
TRBV7-6	TRBJ2-1	few	TRBD2	CASSLTSGRSYNEQFF	TGTGCCAGCAGTCTAACTAGCGGGAGGTCCTACAATGAGCAGTTCTTC
TRBV5-6	TRBJ2-1	.	TRBD2	CASSLSASGRGEQFF	TGTGCCAGCAGCTTGAGCGCTAGCGGGAGAGGTGAGCAGTTCTTC
TRBV7-8	TRBJ1-1	few	TRBD1	CASSLANRGGVAFF	TGTGCCAGCAGCTTAGCAAACAGGGGAGGAGTGGCTTTCTTT
TRBV6-1	TRBJ1-1	.	.	CASSPRRENTEAFF	TGTGCCAGCAGCCCTAGAAGGGAGAACACTGAAGCTTTCTTT
TRBV6-1	TRBJ2-2	.	.	CASSDRLGSGELFF	TGTGCCAGCAGTGATCGACTAGGGTCCGGGGAGCTGTTTTTT
TRBV10-1	TRBJ2-2	.	.	CASSELLNTGELFF	TGCGCCAGCAGTGAGTTACTAAACACCGGGGAGCTGTTTTTT
TRBV7-9	TRBJ1-1	few	TRBD1	CASSPGTGDTEAFF	TGTGCCAGCAGCCCAGGGACAGGGGACACTGAAGCTTTCTTT
TRBV11-2	TRBJ2-2	few	.	CASSPYNTGELFF	TGTGCCAGCAGCCCATACAACACCGGGGAGCTGTTTTTT
TRBV27	TRBJ2-1	.	TRBD2	CASRDQREVNEQFF	TGTGCCAGCAGGGATCAGCGGGAGGTTAATGAGCAGTTCTTC
TRBV24-1	TRBJ1-5	few	TRBD1	CATSGSEGASNQPQHF	TGTGCCACCAGTGGGTCGGAGGGGGCTAGCAATCAGCCCCAGCATTTT
TRBV6-8	TRBJ2-1	.	.	CASSPLTRQDHGSYNEQFF	TGTGCCAGCAGTCCCCTGACTAGACAAGATCACGGATCCTACAATGAGCAGTTCTTC
TRBV4-3	TRBJ2-2	.	.	CASSQDQQRAGELFF	TGCGCCAGCAGCCAAGATCAGCAGCGGGCCGGGGAGCTGTTTTTT
TRBV7-2	TRBJ2-1	.	.	CASSLTREQNEQFF	TGTGCCAGCAGCTTAACCCGGGAGCAGAATGAGCAGTTCTTC
TRBV7-6	TRBJ2-2	few	.	CASSLEGTGELFF	TGTGCCAGCAGCTTAGAGGGCACCGGGGAGCTGTTTTTT
TRBV7-2	TRBJ2-4	few	.	CASSSTGQNIQYF	TGTGCCAGCAGCTCCACCGGGCAAAACATTCAGTACTTC
TRBV7-8	TRBJ2-1	many	.	CASSLSGLSSYNEQFF	TGTGCCAGCAGCCTCAGCGGCCTGAGCTCCTACAATGAGCAGTTCTTC
TRBV12-3/TRBV12-4	TRBJ2-5	.	.	CASTPRGRGQETQYF	TGTGCCAGCACCCCCCGGGGGAGGGGGCAGGAGACCCAGTACTTC
TRBV7-3	TRBJ2-1	.	TRBD2	CASSYTSGGYNEQFF	TGTGCCAGCAGCTACACTAGCGGGGGTTACAATGAGCAGTTCTTC
TRBV29-1	TRBJ2-3	few	.	CSVVGRSDTQYF	TGCAGCGTTGTGGGACGTTCAGATACGCAGTATTTT
TRBV5-1	TRBJ2-1	.	TRBD2	CASSLGTSGSGEQFF	TGCGCCAGCAGCCTAGGGACTAGCGGGAGCGGTGAGCAGTTCTTC
TRBV7-8	TRBJ1-1	.	.	CASSRVRVGTEAFF	TGTGCCAGCAGCCGGGTTCGGGTAGGAACTGAAGCTTTCTTT
TRBV7-2	TRBJ2-5	.	TRBD2	CASSSSSGLGGETQYF	TGTGCCAGCAGCTCGAGTAGCGGGCTGGGAGGGGAGACCCAGTACTTC
TRBV19	TRBJ2-3	.	TRBD1	CASSIVGTGADTQYF	TGTGCCAGTAGTATAGTCGGGACAGGGGCAGATACGCAGTATTTT
TRBV7-2	TRBJ2-1	many	.	CASSLTGVLNEQFF	TGTGCCAGCAGCTTGACGGGAGTATTAAATGAGCAGTTCTTC
TRBV6-1	TRBJ2-2	many	.	CASSYSVPGELFF	TGTGCCAGCAGTTATTCCGTTCCCGGGGAGCTGTTTTTT
TRBV7-2	TRBJ2-1	few	.	CASTPRAGGDYNEQFF	TGTGCCAGCACCCCACGCGCAGGCGGGGACTACAATGAGCAGTTCTTC
TRBV28	TRBJ2-7	few	.	CASSSFSMRGPIYEQYF	TGTGCCAGCAGTTCCTTTTCTATGCGGGGACCCATCTACGAGCAGTACTTC
TRBV4-3	TRBJ2-7	few	.	CASSQGAGITYEQYF	TGCGCCAGCAGCCAAGGGGCAGGGATAACCTACGAGCAGTACTTC
TRBV7-2	TRBJ2-7	few	.	CASSLEGGSYEQYF	TGTGCCAGCAGCTTAGAGGGGGGTTCCTACGAGCAGTACTTC
TRBV7-6	TRBJ1-1	few	.	CASSLYTGPMNTEAFF	TGTGCCAGCAGCTTATATACAGGTCCGATGAACACTGAAGCTTTCTTT
TRBV7-4	TRBJ2-3	.	TRBD2	CASSSGGADTQYF	TGTGCCAGCAGCAGCGGGGGAGCAGATACGCAGTATTTT
TRBV5-4	TRBJ2-3	.	.	CASSVGGGGTDTQYF	TGTGCCAGCAGCGTTGGGGGCGGCGGCACAGATACGCAGTATTTT
TRBV28	TRBJ1-1	few	.	CASSLDFQGGFAEAFF	TGTGCCAGCAGTCTAGATTTCCAGGGTGGTTTTGCTGAAGCTTTCTTT
TRBV11-3	TRBJ2-1	many	TRBD2	CASSSTLAGARDEQFF	TGTGCCAGCAGTTCGACTCTAGCGGGAGCGAGGGATGAGCAGTTCTTC
TRBV12-3/TRBV12-4	TRBJ2-2	.	TRBD2	CASSLREEGELFF	TGTGCCAGCAGTTTGCGGGAGGAAGGGGAGCTGTTTTTT
TRBV29-1	TRBJ1-1	.	.	CSVVSGFGRYTEAFF	TGCAGCGTTGTTTCAGGGTTTGGGAGGTACACTGAAGCTTTCTTT
TRBV7-8	TRBJ2-5	few	TRBD1	CASSQGAVGETQYF	TGTGCCAGCAGCCAGGGGGCGGTAGGAGAGACCCAGTACTTC
TRBV11-3	TRBJ2-5	.	TRBD2	CASSTPRGAGGQETQYF	TGTGCCAGCAGCACCCCCCGAGGAGCGGGAGGGCAAGAGACCCAGTACTTC
TRBV7-9	TRBJ1-5	.	TRBD1	CASSEQGGQPQHF	TGTGCCAGCAGCGAGCAGGGGGGTCAGCCCCAGCATTTT
TRBV7-3	TRBJ2-3	few	TRBD2	CASSLQAGSTDTQYF	TGTGCCAGCAGCTTACAAGCGGGGAGCACAGATACGCAGTATTTT
TRBV29-1	TRBJ2-1	.	.	CSVRTRAARRNEQFF	TGCAGCGTTCGTACCCGGGCCGCTCGCCGCAATGAGCAGTTCTTC
TRBV7-8	TRBJ2-5	few	.	CASSLDRGTNQETQYF	TGTGCCAGCAGCTTAGATCGGGGTACGAACCAGGAGACCCAGTACTTC
TRBV10-3	TRBJ1-5	many	TRBD1	CAIKDRDQPQHF	TGTGCCATCAAAGACAGGGATCAGCCCCAGCATTTT
TRBV7-2	TRBJ2-6	many	TRBD1	CASSLRQGSSGANVLTF	TGTGCCAGCAGCCTACGACAGGGAAGCTCTGGGGCCAACGTCCTGACTTTC
TRBV29-1	TRBJ2-1	few	.	CSVEGGTTSPYNEQFF	TGCAGCGTTGAGGGAGGTACTACTTCTCCGTACAATGAGCAGTTCTTC